Following are 3 T cell receptor beta chains from one sample sequenced in a study of cytomegalovirus exposure and HLA in healthy donors (dated by TCRdb to about 2017). Library preparation employed the immunoSEQ multiplex PCR assay. For the multiplex PCR, a mixture combining 60 forward primers for TCR Vbeta segments and 13 reverse primers for TCR Jbeta segments was used. TCRdb re-hosts the immuneACCESS table, in-frame sequences only. Its copies lack some clones; in the studies checked, an unresolved V gene accounts for under half of them, and the cause for the rest is not known. Counted in this sample were fewer than 250,000 clones; about 83% of them appeared once. The top ten constitute roughly 1.3% of the sample. The source material was PBMCs. The receptors were sampled from a girl between 5 and 17 years old in good health and CMV-seronegative.

The chain combines TRBV7-3 with TRBJ2-3; 10 bases are shared with TRBD2. V lost 2 bases and J lost 6; bases outside the gene matches: 14. Germline V gene lookup returns CDR1 SGHTA and CDR2 FQGTGA. This CDR3 is built from 18 residues. CDR3 loop: CASSLGLAANPLRDTQYF. The CDR3 nucleotides read TGTGCCAGCAGCTTAGGACTAGCGGCGAATCCTCTAAGGGATACGCAGTATTTT.

The chain recombines TRBV19 with TRBJ2-1; D not certain. V was cut by 7 bases and J by 0 bases, with 16 bases left in between. Germline assignment: CDR1 LNHDA and CDR2 SQIVND (reference sequence). The CDR3 sequence is 16 residues long. CDR3: CASNTKTVGSYNEQFF. The CDR3 region has the DNA TGTGCCAGTAACACGAAAACAGTGGGCTCCTACAATGAGCAGTTCTTC. The whole variable domain, filled in from reference TRBV19 and TRBJ2-1, reads DGGITQSPKYLFRKEGQNVTLSCEQNLNHDAMYWYRQDPGQGLRLIYYSQIVNDFQKGDIAEGYSVSREKKESFPLTVTSAQKNPTAFYLCASNTKTVGSYNEQFFGPGTRLTVL.

In this sample, this clone turned up once. V and J are TRBV4-1 and TRBJ2-1, with D possibly matching TRBD2 (6 bases). V shed 4 bases and J shed 7 bases, with 23 bases lying between them. Germline CDR1 is MGHRA and CDR2 is YSYEKL. This CDR3 has 17 residues. The CDR3 protein is CASSPDPPRGYYNEQFF. CDR3 coding DNA: TGCGCCAGCAGCCCCGATCCTCCACGGGGGTATTATAATGAGCAGTTCTTC.